This TCR beta chain was retrieved from a study of cytomegalovirus exposure and HLA in healthy donors. Turning to this clone: The antigen remains unidentified.

The germline V gene has CDR1 MDHEN and CDR2 SYDVKM. V was shortened by 6 bases and J by 5 bases, with 13 bases between the two germline ends. The CDR3 is 13 residues long. The PCR used 60 Vbeta and 13 Jbeta primers. Original analysis: Later, an analysis found tens of millions of unique TCR beta chains, and around 10 million of these were shared. Assay used: immunoSEQ multiplex PCR; TCRdb lists only in-frame clones, some missing. Clone size and V and J calls were adopted from that table, with D and trimming inferred from the DNA. This table holds tens of thousands of clones, around 70% found once. Study observations and caveats: Some V segments, TRBV6-2 and TRBV6-3 among them, were indistinguishable and were therefore excluded.

This sequence was found in a man younger than 45 in good health and CMV-seronegative. Sequenced: PBMCs. The J gene is TRBJ1-1, the V gene TRBV28; the D gene is possibly TRBD1 (5 bases). The CDR3 DNA reads as TGTGCCAGCAGCCTCGTGGGGCGAACTGAAGCTTTCTTT. Translating gives CASSLVGRTEAFF.